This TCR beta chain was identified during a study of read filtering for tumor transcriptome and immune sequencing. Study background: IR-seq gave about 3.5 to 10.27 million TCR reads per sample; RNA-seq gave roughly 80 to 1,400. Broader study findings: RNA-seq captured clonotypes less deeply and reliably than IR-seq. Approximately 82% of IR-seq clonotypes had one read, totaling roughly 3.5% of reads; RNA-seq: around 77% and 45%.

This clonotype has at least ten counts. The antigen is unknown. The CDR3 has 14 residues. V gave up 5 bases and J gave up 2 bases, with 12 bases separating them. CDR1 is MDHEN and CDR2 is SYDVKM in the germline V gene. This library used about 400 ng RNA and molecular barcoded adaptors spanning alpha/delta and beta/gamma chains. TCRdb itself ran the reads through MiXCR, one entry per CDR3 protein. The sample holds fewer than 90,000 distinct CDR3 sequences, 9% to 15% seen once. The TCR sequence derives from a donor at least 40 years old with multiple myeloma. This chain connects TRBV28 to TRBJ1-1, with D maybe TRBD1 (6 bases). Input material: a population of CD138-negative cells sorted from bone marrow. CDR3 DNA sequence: TGTGCCAGCAGTGCGGGACACTACAACACTGAAGCTTTCTTT. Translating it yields CASSAGHYNTEAFF.